This record concerns one T cell receptor (beta chain) sequence. Its matching antigen is unknown. Additional DNA sequences in this sample encode the identical CDR3. The table came from immunoSEQ multiplex PCR; TCRdb's copy has only in-frame clones and leaves some out. Seen here are about 2.3 million clones, about nine tenths observed once, and the top ten hold more than 0.35%. The source of the sample is a study of shared clonotypes between healthy human individuals. General study points: Generation probabilities were higher for clonotypes shared across all four sorted-subset donors than for unshared ones.

Sequences were obtained from naive CD4+ T cells from PBMCs. The subset denotes: CD45RA+ positively selected. The sequence was obtained from a man younger than 35 in good health. Some clones in this sample may be carry-over from other donors' samples.

CDR3 DNA: TGTGCCAGCAGCTTGCGGAGGGATCAGCCCCAGCATTTT. This sequence encodes CASSLRRDQPQHF. This chain links TRBV7-3 with TRBJ1-5; D is uncertain. Germline-derived CDR1 and CDR2 are SGHTA and FQGTGA. V lost 3 bases to trimming and J lost 5 bases, with 8 bases between them. CDR3 size: 13 residues.